Described below is a single T cell receptor beta chain sequence and its context. With 3 bases clipped from V and 4 bases from J, the junction kept 4 bases outside the gene matches. CDR1 is SGDLS, CDR2 YYNGEE, per germline. The CDR3 covers 14 residues. This entry comes from a study of blood T cell repertoires in COVID-19. The wider study: COVID-19 samples from acute and convalescent phases originated in the United States, Italy and Spain. Sample material is recorded as cDNA or gDNA derived from T cells, B-cell-depleted T cells, or PBMCs.

TCRdb's copy holds only in-frame clones and misses some; the assay was immunoSEQ multiplex PCR. The sample has fewer than 150,000 clones, around 80% seen once. The chain has TRBV9 and TRBJ1-3; 7 nucleotides align to TRBD1. Sequenced sample: peripheral blood. The receptor's source is a woman older than 75 in a cohort sampled during active or convalescent COVID-19. CDR3 DNA sequence: TGTGCCAGCAGCGCTAACAGGGGCGGAAACACCATATATTTT. Translating gives CASSANRGGNTIYF.